The rows below give T cell receptor beta chains drawn from one sample of a study of blood T cell repertoires in COVID-19. Some clones are missing from TCRdb's copy, which holds only in-frame ones; the method was immunoSEQ multiplex PCR. The table records about 200,000 clones, about 89% of them present only once. The specimen was peripheral blood. The origin of the receptors is a woman aged 35 to 49 with acute or convalescent COVID-19. The CDR3 runs from the conserved cysteine through the conserved F or W. A D gene is named only where the DNA matches it firmly. Some rows mark clone size as missing; the rest say once, few, many or name a class of expanded clone.

TRBV27,TRBJ2-1,TRBD2,-,TGTGCCAGCAGTTCCCCTTTCCGGCTAGCGGGTCACGCCTACAATGAGCAGTTCTTC,CASSSPFRLAGHAYNEQFF
TRBV24-1,TRBJ1-2,-,-,TGTGCCACCAGTGGTACACAGGGTCTTCCCCTCTATGGCTACACCTTC,CATSGTQGLPLYGYTF
TRBV5-4,TRBJ1-3,-,-,TGTGCCAGCAGCTATCGGGGATTCAGTGGAGCTGGAAACACCATATATTTT,CASSYRGFSGAGNTIYF
TRBV5-1,TRBJ2-5,TRBD1,-,TGCGCCAGCAGCTCTGGACAGGGGGTTGGCGAGACCCAGTACTTC,CASSSGQGVGETQYF
TRBV19,TRBJ2-1,-,-,TGTGCCAGTAGTATGACAGGGACTTACGTTAATGAGCAGTTCTTC,CASSMTGTYVNEQFF
TRBV19,TRBJ2-1,TRBD1,once,TGTGCCAGTAGTTTACAGGGGGCTATTTCCCTATACAATGAGCAGTTCTTC,CASSLQGAISLYNEQFF
TRBV12-3/TRBV12-4,TRBJ1-1,-,-,TGTGCCAGCAGTTTCGGGGGGCTAGATGAAGCTTTCTTT,CASSFGGLDEAFF
TRBV19,TRBJ1-2,-,-,TGTGCCAGTAGTATGCGGGGTTCTGACTATGGCTACACCTTC,CASSMRGSDYGYTF
TRBV12-5,TRBJ1-6,-,-,TGTGCTAGTGTTTATGGGGAAGGAGGTTCACCCCTCCACTTT,CASVYGEGGSPLHF
TRBV7-9,TRBJ2-1,-,once,TGTGCCAGCAGCGTTACGGCCAGGGGAAAGGAGCAGTTCTTC,CASSVTARGKEQFF
TRBV12-3/TRBV12-4,TRBJ1-2,-,-,TGTGCCAGCAGCCAGTCCCAGGTCTATGGCTACACCTTC,CASSQSQVYGYTF
TRBV6-5,TRBJ1-5,TRBD1,-,TGTGCCAGCAGTTACGGGACAGGGCCTAACCAGCCCCAGCATTTT,CASSYGTGPNQPQHF
TRBV7-9,TRBJ1-2,-,-,TGTGCCAGCAGCTTTAACGAGGCCGTCAATGGCTACACCTTC,CASSFNEAVNGYTF
TRBV10-2,TRBJ2-3,-,-,TGCGCCAGCAGTTTGACAGACCCAGATACGCAGTATTTT,CASSLTDPDTQYF
TRBV3-1/TRBV3-2,TRBJ2-3,TRBD2,-,TGTGCCAGCAGCCACGAATTTCCGGGACTAGCGGGGGGAAGGGGAGATACGCAGTATTTT,CASSHEFPGLAGGRGDTQYF
TRBV11-3,TRBJ2-1,TRBD1,-,TGTGCCAGCAGCCCGCGGGACAGGTCTTACAATGAGCAGTTCTTC,CASSPRDRSYNEQFF
TRBV27,TRBJ2-3,-,-,TGTGCCAGCACTTGGGTCACGGGGGCAGATACGCAGTATTTT,CASTWVTGADTQYF
TRBV5-5,TRBJ2-3,-,-,TGTGCCAGCAGCTTCCACAGATCCTCCACAGATACGCAGTATTTT,CASSFHRSSTDTQYF
TRBV27,TRBJ1-2,-,few,TGTGCCAGCAGTTTATCGGTGTCGAGAGCTAACTATGGCTACACCTTC,CASSLSVSRANYGYTF
TRBV10-3,TRBJ1-5,-,once,TGTGCCATCAGTCAGACAGATAGCAATCAGCCCCAGCATTTT,CAISQTDSNQPQHF
TRBV14,TRBJ1-4,-,-,TGTGCCAGCAGCCAAGAAATGCGTCCGGGGGGAAATGAAAAACTGTTTTTT,CASSQEMRPGGNEKLFF
TRBV7-9,TRBJ1-5,-,-,TGTGCCAGCAGCGCGGAAGAAGGGGCGAATCAGCCCCAGCATTTT,CASSAEEGANQPQHF
TRBV24-1,TRBJ2-2,-,-,TGTGCCACCAGTGATTTGTGGACAGCGAACACCGGGGAGCTGTTTTTT,CATSDLWTANTGELFF
TRBV5-1,TRBJ1-2,TRBD1,once,TGCGCCAGCAGCTCCTATTCGACAGGGTTCTATGGCTACACCTTC,CASSSYSTGFYGYTF
TRBV2,TRBJ1-1,TRBD1,-,TGTGCCAGCAGTGGTCAGACAGGGTTCACTGAAGCTTTCTTT,CASSGQTGFTEAFF
TRBV15,TRBJ1-3,-,-,TGTGCCACCAGCAGTGGGACTGGCCCAAACACCATATATTTT,CATSSGTGPNTIYF
TRBV10-1,TRBJ2-5,-,once,TGCGCCAGCAGTGAGACCAAGCGTCAAGAGACCCAGTACTTC,CASSETKRQETQYF
TRBV3-1/TRBV3-2,TRBJ2-5,TRBD2,-,TGTGCCAGCAGCCAGGGACTAGCGGGGGGAGAGACCCAGTACTTC,CASSQGLAGGETQYF
TRBV11-3,TRBJ2-6,-,-,TGTGCCAGCAGCCGTGGGTACAGGGCTGGGGCCAACGTCCTGACTTTC,CASSRGYRAGANVLTF
TRBV6-5,TRBJ1-2,-,-,TGTGCCAGCACACGGGGTCTCGATGGCTACACCTTC,CASTRGLDGYTF
TRBV21-1,TRBJ1-2,-,-,TGTGCCAGCAGCAACCGGACAGCCAAAGATTTCTATGGCTACACCTTC,CASSNRTAKDFYGYTF
TRBV29-1,TRBJ1-1,-,-,TGCAGCGTGGTGGGAGGCCCCCGGAGGACTGAAGCTTTCTTT,CSVVGGPRRTEAFF
TRBV5-1,TRBJ1-2,-,-,TGCGCCAGCAGCCCGGACAGTAACTATGGCTACACCTTC,CASSPDSNYGYTF
TRBV18,TRBJ2-2,-,-,TGTGCCAGCTCACCAGCTCTTAGCGGTCGCACCGGGGAGCTGTTTTTT,CASSPALSGRTGELFF
TRBV2,TRBJ2-2,TRBD2,-,TGTGCCAGCAGTGGTTCTAAGGGGACTAGCGGGGGAGGTCCGAACACCGGGGAGCTGTTTTTT,CASSGSKGTSGGGPNTGELFF
TRBV20-1,TRBJ1-2,-,-,TGCAGTGCTAGTCAGGGGCGCGCCCGAGGCTACACCTTC,CSASQGRARGYTF
TRBV6-4,TRBJ2-3,-,-,TGTGCCAGCAGTGAATTAGCCCACACAGATACGCAGTATTTT,CASSELAHTDTQYF
TRBV7-2,TRBJ2-5,-,-,TGTGCCAGCAGCCCCAGACTACGCAGGGAGACCCAGTACTTC,CASSPRLRRETQYF
TRBV19,TRBJ1-4,-,few,TGTGCCAGTAGTATAGGACTCACGGCGAATGAAAAACTGTTTTTT,CASSIGLTANEKLFF
TRBV6-4,TRBJ2-3,TRBD2,-,TGTGCCAGCAGTGACTCGCTAGCGGGGGCCACAGATACGCAGTATTTT,CASSDSLAGATDTQYF
TRBV7-8,TRBJ1-1,TRBD1,-,TGTGCCAGCAGCTCATCGGACAGGATGAACACTGAAGCTTTCTTT,CASSSSDRMNTEAFF